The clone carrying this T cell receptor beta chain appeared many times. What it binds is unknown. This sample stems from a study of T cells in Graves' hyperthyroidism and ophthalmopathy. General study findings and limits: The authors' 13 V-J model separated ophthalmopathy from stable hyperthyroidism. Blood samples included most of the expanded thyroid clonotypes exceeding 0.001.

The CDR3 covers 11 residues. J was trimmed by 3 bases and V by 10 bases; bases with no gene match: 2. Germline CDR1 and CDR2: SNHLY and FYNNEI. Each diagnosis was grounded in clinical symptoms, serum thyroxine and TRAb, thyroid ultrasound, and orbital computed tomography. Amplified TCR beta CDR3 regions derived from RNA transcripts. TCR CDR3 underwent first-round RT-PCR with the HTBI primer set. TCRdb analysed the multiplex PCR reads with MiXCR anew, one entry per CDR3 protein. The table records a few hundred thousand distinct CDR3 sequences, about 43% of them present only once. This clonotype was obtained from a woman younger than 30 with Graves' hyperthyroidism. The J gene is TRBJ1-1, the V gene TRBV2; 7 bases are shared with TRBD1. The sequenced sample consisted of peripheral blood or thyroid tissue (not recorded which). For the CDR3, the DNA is TGTGCCACCACAGGGGACACTGAAGCTTTCTTT. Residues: CATTGDTEAFF.